The 16 T cell receptor beta chains listed next were all sequenced from one sample in a study of CD8+ T cells in alopecia areata. Stated treatment: oral pan-JAK inhibitor, 5-10 mg twice daily. cDNA prepared by RNA extraction and subsequent reverse transcription served as the template for sequencing. The data were produced by immunoSEQ multiplex PCR, yet TCRdb's version contains in-frame clones alone and is incomplete. The sample lists 150,000 to 200,000 clones; more than 45% were seen once. The material was CD4+ T cells sorted from blood, obtained at week 24, from a patient treated with tofacitinib. Every receptor here comes from a human donor with alopecia areata.

V and J are TRBV5-1 and TRBJ1-6; the D gene is possibly TRBD1 (5 bases). The V gene's germline CDR1 is SGHRS and CDR2 YFSETQ. This CDR3 spans 15 amino acids. The V end was cut by 5 bases, the J end by 5 bases, with 14 bases between. CDR3 residues: CASSESRGNNSPLHF. The CDR3 DNA reads as TGCGCCAGCAGTGAAAGTCGGGGGAATAATTCACCCCTCCACTTT.

The CDR3 sequence: CASRPGLAYEQYF. In DNA form, the CDR3 reads TGTGCCAGCAGACCAGGGTTGGCCTACGAGCAGTACTTC. The rearrangement joins TRBV7-2 to TRBJ2-7, with a tentative D call TRBD1 (5 bases). V lost 6 bases to trimming and J lost 2 bases, with 11 bases between them. The germline CDR1 and CDR2 sequences are SGHTA and FQGNSA. The CDR3 contains 13 residues.

The V and J genes are TRBV29-1 and TRBJ2-5; D is perhaps TRBD2 (6 bases). The CDR3 has 13 residues. The ends were cut back, 5 bases at V and 5 bases at J, with 15 bases in the middle. The germline V gene has CDR1 SQVTM and CDR2 ANQGSEA. The CDR3 coding sequence is TGCAGCGTTACCCGACTAGGACGCGAGACCCAGTACTTC. Residues: CSVTRLGRETQYF.

The chain combines TRBV29-1 with TRBJ1-2; 7 bases are a match to TRBD1. CDR3 length: 12 residues. Germline V gene sequence: CDR1 SQVTM, CDR2 ANQGSEA. After removal of 5 bases from V and 8 bases from J, the junction contained 8 bases not matched to a gene. The CDR3 DNA reads TGCAGCGTTCACGAGGGGGCGTCGGGCTACACCTTC. It specifies CSVHEGASGYTF.

The chain uses TRBV9 and TRBJ1-4, with D unclear. The CDR3 runs to 14 residues. Germline lookup yields CDR1 SGDLS and CDR2 YYNGEE. Trimming took 4 bases from V and 6 from J, leaving 13 bases between them. The CDR3 DNA reads TGTGCCAGCAGCTCCACCGCCGTGGATGAAAAACTGTTTTTT. As protein: CASSSTAVDEKLFF.

V gene TRBV7-6 combines with J gene TRBJ2-3; no firm D call. From germline, CDR1 is SGHVS and CDR2 FNYEAQ. The V gene lost 5 bases and the J gene lost 11 bases, with 14 bases spanning the gap. The CDR3 covers 12 residues. The CDR3 DNA sequence: TGTGCCAGCAGCCCTATGGCTTCCAGGCAGTATTTT. This codes for CASSPMASRQYF.

The J gene is TRBJ2-3, the V gene TRBV4-3; tentatively, D is TRBD2 (5 bases). Germline V gene lookup returns CDR1 LGHNA and CDR2 YSLEER. With 1 base removed from V and 1 base from J, the gap between germline ends came to 9 bases. CDR3 length: 15 amino acids. CDR3 loop: CASSQVSSGTDTQYF. CDR3 nucleotide sequence: TGCGCCAGCAGCCAAGTGAGTAGCGGCACAGATACGCAGTATTTT.

The gene calls are TRBV9 and TRBJ2-7, with 9 bases identical to TRBD1. This CDR3 has 15 residues. The V gene's germline CDR1 is SGDLS and CDR2 YYNGEE. Unmatched junction bases numbered 10, after V lost 4 bases and J lost 5 bases. The CDR3 loop reads CASSSERQGVNEQYF. The CDR3 DNA sequence: TGTGCCAGCAGCTCCGAGCGACAGGGGGTTAACGAGCAGTACTTC.

In regard to this clone: Other DNA sequences within the sample encode an identical CDR3. This rearrangement joins TRBV4-2 to TRBJ1-1; no definite D call. This CDR3 comprises 13 residues. V lost 0 bases and J 3 bases, leaving 5 bases between the germline ends. In germline, CDR1 is LGHNA, CDR2 YNFKEQ. The CDR3 DNA reads as TGTGCCAGCAGCCAAGATGAGTACACTGAAGCTTTCTTT. Translation: CASSQDEYTEAFF.

The chain recombines TRBV30 with TRBJ1-2, with 9 nucleotides matching TRBD1. V trimming: 7 bases; J trimming: 1 base; junction bases outside the gene matches: 7. The CDR3 is made up of 14 amino acids. Germline V lookup: CDR1 GTSNPN, CDR2 SVGIG (reference sequence). For the CDR3, the DNA is TGTGCCTATGGGACAGGGAACTTTAACTATGGCTACACCTTC. The encoded protein is CAYGTGNFNYGYTF.

This clone was recorded only once. This chain joins TRBV11-2 and TRBJ1-1, with 8 bases matching TRBD1. After removal of 7 bases from V and 0 bases from J, the junction contained 4 bases not matched to a gene. The CDR3 has 14 residues. The germline CDR1 and CDR2 sequences are SGHAT and FQNNGV. CDR3 protein: CASIGTGLNTEAFF. In DNA, the CDR3 is TGTGCCAGCATTGGGACAGGCTTGAACACTGAAGCTTTCTTT.

The sample holds a few counts of this clone. This chain links TRBV29-1 with TRBJ2-1, with TRBD2 matching 9 bases. CDR1 is SQVTM, CDR2 ANQGSEA, per germline. V lost 2 bases and J lost 12; bases outside the gene matches: 11. This CDR3 is built from 14 residues. The CDR3 DNA reads as TGCAGCGTTGAACTTTACCTAGCGGGGTTAGGGCAGTTCTTC. Its translation is CSVELYLAGLGQFF.

The chain recombines TRBV7-2 with TRBJ2-5; 14 nucleotides align to TRBD2. From germline, CDR1 is SGHTA and CDR2 FQGNSA. The V segment lost 4 bases and the J segment 6 bases; nucleotides outside the gene matches: 13. This CDR3 has 18 residues. For the CDR3, the DNA is TGTGCCAGCAGCTCCACAAGCCGACTAGCGGGAGGGCCGCAGACCCAGTACTTC. Encoded protein: CASSSTSRLAGGPQTQYF.

The chain recombines TRBV9 with TRBJ1-5, with D unclear. There are 15 residues in the CDR3. The germline V and J ends were trimmed by 0 bases and 3 bases, with 10 bases remaining between them. Germline loops: CDR1 SGDLS, CDR2 YYNGEE. In nucleotides, the CDR3 is TGTGCCAGCAGCGTAGAGGACGGAGACAATCAGCCCCAGCATTTT. Protein sequence: CASSVEDGDNQPQHF.

This clone was observed a handful of times. The rearrangement uses TRBV5-1 and TRBJ2-1; the D gene could be TRBD1 or TRBD2 (5 bases each). V lost 2 bases and J 15 bases, leaving 15 bases between the germline ends. The CDR3 has 12 residues. Germline V CDR1 and CDR2: SGHRS, YFSETQ. The CDR3 sequence: CASSFDGLRGFF. The CDR3 region has the DNA TGCGCCAGCAGCTTCGATGGGCTGAGGGGGTTCTTC. The full variable domain, rest sourced from reference TRBV5-1 and TRBJ2-1, is KAGVTQTPRYLIKTRGQQVTLSCSPISGHRSVSWYQQTPGQGLQFLFEYFSETQRNKGNFPGRFSGRQFSNSRSEMNVSTLELGDSALYLCASSFDGLRGFFGPGTRLTVL.

The CDR3 here is CASSLLGGPETQYF. The CDR3 DNA reads TGCGCCAGCAGCTTGCTTGGGGGGCCGGAGACCCAGTACTTC. This chain joins TRBV5-1 and TRBJ2-5; perhaps D is TRBD1 or TRBD2 (6 bases each). The germline V gene has CDR1 SGHRS and CDR2 YFSETQ. CDR3 length: 14 amino acids. The ends were cut back, 1 base at V and 5 bases at J, with 12 bases in the middle.